This record looks at one T cell receptor (beta chain) sequence and its context. Germline CDR1 reads SGHTA; CDR2 reads FQGNSA. V shed 5 bases and J 3 bases; nucleotides not matched to a gene: 7. The CDR3 is made up of 14 amino acids. These data come from a study of PD-L1 blockade in urothelial cancer. Overall study context: The median number of T cells present in blood samples was 130,000 to 150,000.

Time point specified: pretreatment peripheral blood. Only in-frame clones appear in the TCRdb table, and some are missing; sequencing was by immunoSEQ multiplex PCR. The repertoire holds tens of thousands of clones, with approximately 88% as singletons. The rearrangement links TRBV7-2 to TRBJ2-7, with 7 positions matching TRBD1. The sequence was obtained from a woman between 55 and 75 years old with urothelial cancer. Material: PBMCs, obtained around atezolizumab (anti-PD-L1) treatment. CDR3 nucleotides: TGTGCCAGCAGCCAGCCGGGACAGAGCTACGAGCAGTACTTC. Translating gives CASSQPGQSYEQYF.